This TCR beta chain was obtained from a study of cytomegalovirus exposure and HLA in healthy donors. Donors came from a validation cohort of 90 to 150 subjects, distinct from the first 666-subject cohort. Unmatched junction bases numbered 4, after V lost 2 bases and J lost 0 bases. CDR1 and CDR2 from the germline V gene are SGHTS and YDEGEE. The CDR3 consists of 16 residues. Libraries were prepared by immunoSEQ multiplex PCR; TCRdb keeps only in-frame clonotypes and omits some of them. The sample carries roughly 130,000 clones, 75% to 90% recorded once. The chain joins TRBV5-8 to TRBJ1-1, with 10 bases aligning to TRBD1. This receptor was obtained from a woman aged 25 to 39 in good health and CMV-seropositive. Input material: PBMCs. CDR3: CASSFGQGVMNTEAFF. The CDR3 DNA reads TGTGCCAGCAGCTTCGGACAGGGGGTGATGAACACTGAAGCTTTCTTT.